This is a list of T cell receptor beta chains from one sample in a study of beta chain features in type 1 diabetes. TCRdb keeps only in-frame clones here, not all; method: immunoSEQ multiplex PCR. The sample shows under 400,000 clones, around 15% of them seen only once. The material sequenced was central memory CD4+ T cells from blood. Every receptor here comes from a man aged 30 to 45 in good health. Each CDR3 is given with its conserved first and last residue. D genes are given only for firm matches. A row's size may be missing; if present it is once, few, many or a size class.

j_call d_call v_call clone_size cdr3_nt cdr3_aa
TRBJ1-1 TRBD1 TRBV30 NA TGTGCAATCTGCCCAGGGGGCCGACCAGAAGCTTTCTTT CAICPGGRPEAFF
TRBJ1-1 TRBD1 TRBV7-3 few TGTGCCAGCAGCCCCGGGACAGCGAACACTGAAGCTTTCTTT CASSPGTANTEAFF
TRBJ1-2 TRBD1 TRBV6-1 once TGTGCCAGCAGTTCCCGGGACAGAGACATCTATGGCTACACCTTC CASSSRDRDIYGYTF
TRBJ2-2 NA TRBV29-1 NA TGCAGCGTTGTCTGGGAGGGGGGAGCGAACACCGGGGAGCTGTTTTTT CSVVWEGGANTGELFF
TRBJ2-7 TRBD1 TRBV11-2 NA TGTGCCAGCAGCTCTCTCCAGGGGGCCTACGAGCAGTACTTC CASSSLQGAYEQYF
TRBJ2-5 TRBD1 TRBV29-1 few TGCAGCGCCTCCGGGACAGGGAGTGGAGAGACCCAGTACTTC CSASGTGSGETQYF
TRBJ2-3 TRBD2 TRBV4-1 few TGCGCCAGCAGCCTCGGTAGCGGGAGACCAGATACGCAGTATTTT CASSLGSGRPDTQYF
TRBJ2-1 NA TRBV19 many TGTGCCAGTAGTGGGAAGGAGAGCTCCTACAATGAGCAGTTCTTC CASSGKESSYNEQFF
TRBJ2-5 NA TRBV7-3 few TGTGCCAGCAGCTCGTCGGGGCGAGGGGAGACCCAGTACTTC CASSSSGRGETQYF
TRBJ1-4 NA TRBV6-6 many TGTGCCAGCAGAGACCAGGCGGGAACTAATGAAAAACTGTTTTTT CASRDQAGTNEKLFF
TRBJ2-3 TRBD2 TRBV13 NA TGTGCCAGCAGCTTTAGGATAGCGGGAGTTTCGGTATATGTGGATACGCAGTATTTT CASSFRIAGVSVYVDTQYF
TRBJ1-4 NA TRBV6-5 few TGTGCCAGCAGTTCCATGTTTGCGGATGAAAAACTGTTTTTT CASSSMFADEKLFF
TRBJ2-1 TRBD2 TRBV7-6 few TGTGCCAGCAGCTTAGTGGGCGGGAGTTACAATGAGCAGTTCTTC CASSLVGGSYNEQFF
TRBJ1-1 NA TRBV6-5 NA TGTGCCAGCAGGGGAGGCACTGAAGCTTTCTTT CASRGGTEAFF
TRBJ2-3 NA TRBV19 NA TGTGCCAGTAGTATAGGTCGCGTAAGGGGCAAAGCTAGCACAGATACGCAGTATTTT CASSIGRVRGKASTDTQYF
TRBJ2-7 NA TRBV6-1 NA TGTGCCAGCAGGGAAAGGGACGGCTCCTACGAGCAGTACTTC CASRERDGSYEQYF
TRBJ1-5 NA TRBV6-1 few TGTGCCAGCAGTGCTTCGGGACGGTTCAATCAGCCCCAGCATTTT CASSASGRFNQPQHF
TRBJ1-2 NA TRBV14 NA TGTGCCAGCAGCCACACACCCGGGCCGCAAGATCCCTATGGCTACACCTTC CASSHTPGPQDPYGYTF